This record covers a single T cell receptor (beta chain). There are a few counts of this clonotype. It has no known antigen specificity. There are no base qualities to consult, and no much larger clone falls within one base. These data are taken from a study of human T cells and chemical hapten exposure (dated by TCRdb to the early 2020s). With regard to the full study: For sensitization, 2% DPC in acetone was applied to an approximately 2 cm by approximately 2 cm area of upper inner arm skin. Patients additionally received weekly therapeutic DPC doses to the scalp throughout the roughly 23-week study period. Patch testing on the upper back used Finn chambers containing 0.01% DPC, with scoring done after 6 days according to International Contact Dermatitis Research Group standards. Alopecia areata with under or over 50% scalp involvement, alopecia totalis and alopecia universalis were represented in the patient cohort, which was mostly female. The libraries were sequenced as a pool, and the TCR yield per sample differed mostly because of small variations in library volumes within the pool. In alopecia patients, the study followed how the peripheral blood TCR repertoire changed in vivo over primary and secondary sensitization to diphenylcyclopropenone (DPC), a hapten. Patient blood was sampled pre-sensitization (week 0) and at 2, 6 and about 24 weeks after DPC sensitization. Blood for TCR sequencing was provided by twenty-nine alopecia patients at one to four time points (pre-sensitization, 2, 6 and 24 weeks). Study-wide findings and limitations: After repeated subsampling, changes were observed in the strength of the expansion versus patch-test correlation and in the threshold at which the correlation became significant. A positive correlation was found between the number of PT1 expanded TCRs and patch test score, with significance reached at thresholds 8, 16 and 32 but not 4. DPC sensitization did not change the number of TCRs with a frequency above 1 in 1000, and there was no evidence of changes in global repertoire structure. All patients had alopecia, a presumed autoimmune disease, so their immune response might differ from that of healthy individuals. Compared with pre-sensitization or healthy control sets, expanded TCRs formed significantly more large CDR3 similarity clusters, which is consistent with antigen-driven responses.

The time point label, read with the paper, signifies: pre-sensitization, week 0. The sample's treatment or condition label, in plain terms: therapeutic diphenylcyclopropenone sensitization with weekly scalp DPC. Blood at each patch-test visit was drawn before the patch test was applied. Patients were considered eligible if aged 18 to 70, diagnosed with alopecia and deemed suitable for DPC therapy, and patients were excluded if pregnant. Unfractionated whole blood was collected in Tempus Blood RNA tubes, and total RNA was extracted from that blood. The library was obtained by RACE. Sequencing instrument: NextSeq 500. During library preparation, unique molecular identifiers were attached to individual cDNA molecules so that TCRs could be counted in a quantitative, reproducible way. Both TCR alpha and TCR beta chains were sequenced from each blood RNA sample. Regarding the original processing steps: A median of roughly 98,000 TCRs per sample was observed, with a range of about 23,224 to 700,000. The Decombinator software suite was used to annotate V, J and CDR3 in the TCR reads. To make PS versus PT1 abundance plots, every sample was subsampled to the same number of TCRs (28,000). TCRs were defined as expanded if absent before sensitization and observed at least eight times at the 2-week time point. TCRdb reprocessing: public reads trimmed at Q25 with fastp, clones called with MiXCR, in-frame beta chains kept. Rows with one shared CDR3 protein collapse into an entry with the most common genes and DNA. The V and J calls come from TCRdb's annotation, not from the publication. In this sample the table shows 40,000 or so distinct CDR3 sequences, over 9.5% of which occur a single time. Roughly 6% of the sample is held by the ten biggest clonotypes.

The germline V gene (reference sequence) sets CDR1 to PRHDT and CDR2 to FYEKMQ. V lost 4 bases and J lost 5 bases, and the count of bases not matched to a germline gene is 7. The cysteine opens and the phenylalanine closes a CDR3 of 16 amino acids. Of the read, only the CDR3 DNA is kept; its 48 bases are in frame from base 1. The receptor comes from a man between 25 and 39 years old with alopecia areata. Some clones in this sample may be carry-over from other donors' samples. The sequence links TRBV13 to TRBJ2-3; 12 bases in between match TRBD2. Material: whole blood, obtained in connection with sensitization to the hapten diphenylcyclopropenone (DPC). Here the CDR3 is given as CASSSPSGRARDTQYF. The DNA sequence reads TGTGCCAGCAGCTCCCCTAGCGGGAGGGCCCGAGATACGCAGTATTTT.